The rows below give T cell receptor beta chains drawn from one sample of a study of T cell responses to AZD1222 COVID-19 vaccine. Clones were read by immunoSEQ multiplex PCR, and TCRdb kept only the in-frame ones, dropping some. Seen here are about 110,000 clones, 92% observed once, and the top ten hold over 6.5%. The sequencing here drew on peripheral blood, taken on day 0 of AZD1222 vaccination. These receptor sequences come from an adult in good health. The CDR3 runs from the conserved cysteine through the conserved F or W. Each record gives: V gene, J gene, D gene, clone size, CDR3 protein, CDR3 DNA. D genes are given only for firm matches. Some rows mark clone size as missing; the rest say once, few, many or name a class of expanded clone.

v_gene: TRBV12-5
j_gene: TRBJ2-3
d_gene: TRBD1
abundance: .
CDR3aa: CASGQQTGGVTYTQYF
CDR3nt: TGTGCTAGTGGACAACAAACAGGGGGCGTCACGTATACGCAGTATTTT

v_gene: TRBV15
j_gene: TRBJ2-5
d_gene: .
abundance: .
CDR3aa: CATSIKWQPRETQYF
CDR3nt: TGTGCCACCAGCATAAAATGGCAGCCGAGAGAGACCCAGTACTTC

v_gene: TRBV7-9
j_gene: TRBJ1-1
d_gene: TRBD1
abundance: once
CDR3aa: CASKRDSKNTEAFF
CDR3nt: TGTGCCAGCAAACGGGACAGCAAGAACACTGAAGCTTTCTTT

v_gene: TRBV18
j_gene: TRBJ2-1
d_gene: TRBD2
abundance: .
CDR3aa: CASSFGGAYNEQFF
CDR3nt: TGTGCCAGCTCGTTCGGGGGGGCCTACAATGAGCAGTTCTTC

v_gene: TRBV29-1
j_gene: TRBJ1-2
d_gene: .
abundance: .
CDR3aa: CSVAASRGGGYTF
CDR3nt: TGCAGCGTTGCAGCCAGCCGGGGAGGCGGCTACACCTTC

v_gene: TRBV15
j_gene: TRBJ2-6
d_gene: .
abundance: few
CDR3aa: CATSKDSNSGANVLTF
CDR3nt: TGTGCCACCAGCAAGGACTCAAACTCTGGGGCCAACGTCCTGACTTTC

v_gene: TRBV7-3
j_gene: TRBJ2-3
d_gene: TRBD2
abundance: .
CDR3aa: CASSLGLAGWTDTQYF
CDR3nt: TGTGCCAGCAGCTTGGGACTAGCGGGGTGGACAGATACGCAGTATTTT

v_gene: TRBV19
j_gene: TRBJ1-2
d_gene: TRBD1
abundance: .
CDR3aa: CASRGTGSSYGYTF
CDR3nt: TGTGCCAGTAGGGGGACAGGGAGTTCCTATGGCTACACCTTC

v_gene: TRBV5-6
j_gene: TRBJ1-2
d_gene: .
abundance: .
CDR3aa: CASSLRLTGLGYGYTF
CDR3nt: TGTGCCAGCAGCTTGAGATTGACAGGACTTGGCTATGGCTACACCTTC

v_gene: TRBV2
j_gene: TRBJ1-1
d_gene: .
abundance: .
CDR3aa: CALSGALTEAFF
CDR3nt: TGTGCCCTATCAGGGGCGCTCACTGAAGCTTTCTTT

v_gene: TRBV3-1/TRBV3-2
j_gene: TRBJ1-1
d_gene: .
abundance: once
CDR3aa: CASSQDWVSEAFF
CDR3nt: TGTGCCAGCAGCCAAGATTGGGTTTCGGAAGCTTTCTTT

v_gene: TRBV7-9
j_gene: TRBJ1-1
d_gene: .
abundance: .
CDR3aa: CASTTQNLNTEAFF
CDR3nt: TGTGCCAGCACCACACAGAACTTGAACACTGAAGCTTTCTTT

v_gene: TRBV20-1
j_gene: TRBJ2-5
d_gene: .
abundance: once
CDR3aa: CSASRGIGYQETQYF
CDR3nt: TGCAGTGCTAGTCGGGGCATTGGGTACCAAGAGACCCAGTACTTC

v_gene: TRBV3-1/TRBV3-2
j_gene: TRBJ1-6
d_gene: .
abundance: .
CDR3aa: CASSPTGYNSPLHF
CDR3nt: TGTGCCAGCAGCCCGACCGGCTATAATTCACCCCTCCACTTT

v_gene: TRBV2
j_gene: TRBJ1-4
d_gene: .
abundance: .
CDR3aa: CASSEFSINEKLFF
CDR3nt: TGTGCCAGCAGTGAGTTTTCTATCAATGAAAAACTGTTTTTT

v_gene: TRBV30
j_gene: TRBJ1-6
d_gene: .
abundance: .
CDR3aa: CAWRGTGSPLHF
CDR3nt: TGTGCCTGGAGGGGAACAGGGTCACCCCTCCACTTT

v_gene: TRBV7-2
j_gene: TRBJ1-5
d_gene: .
abundance: .
CDR3aa: CASSLYRSDQPQHF
CDR3nt: TGTGCCAGCAGCTTATACAGGTCCGATCAGCCCCAGCATTTT

v_gene: TRBV4-1
j_gene: TRBJ2-7
d_gene: .
abundance: .
CDR3aa: CASSQVSGTYEQYF
CDR3nt: TGCGCCAGCAGCCAAGTTAGTGGGACATACGAGCAGTACTTC

v_gene: TRBV5-1
j_gene: TRBJ2-3
d_gene: TRBD2
abundance: .
CDR3aa: CASSLEGLIGGRPPRGGTDTQYF
CDR3nt: TGCGCCAGCAGCTTGGAGGGTCTAATCGGCGGGAGGCCGCCAAGGGGTGGCACAGATACGCAGTATTTT

v_gene: TRBV6-5
j_gene: TRBJ1-1
d_gene: .
abundance: once
CDR3aa: CASSSWTRGSAFF
CDR3nt: TGTGCCAGCAGTTCCTGGACCAGAGGTTCAGCTTTCTTT